The 7 T cell receptor beta chains given below trace back to one sample, sequenced in a study of CD8 T cells in Susac syndrome. Random hexamers primed reverse transcription of about 0.5 to 1 ug RNA. One entry per CDR3 protein, called by TCRdb with MiXCR from the immunoSEQ multiplex PCR reads. The sample includes over 95,000 distinct CDR3 sequences, nearly 95% of them seen just once. Sequenced: CD4+ T cells from PBMCs. All receptors come from a human donor in good health.

This chain links TRBV7-9 with TRBJ1-6, with 8 bases lining up with TRBD1. Losses at the gene ends were 4 bases for V and 9 bases for J; bases not matched to a gene: 8. The CDR3 extends over 15 amino acids. Germline V gives CDR1 SEHNR, CDR2 FQNEAQ (reference sequence). The CDR3 nucleotides are TGTGCCAGCAGCTCGGACAGGGTCGGAGTTTCACCCCTCCACTTT. It yields the protein CASSSDRVGVSPLHF.

The chain carries TRBV7-2 and TRBJ2-7; TRBD2 might be the D (5 bases). The V end was cut by 2 bases, the J end by 7 bases, with 18 bases between. The CDR3 contains 15 residues. Germline assignment: CDR1 SGHTA and CDR2 FQGNSA. The CDR3 DNA follows: TGTGCCAGCAGCTTAACCGGTTCGAATCCGGGAGAGCAGTACTTC. It encodes CASSLTGSNPGEQYF.

The V and J genes are TRBV6-2 or TRBV6-3 and TRBJ2-1, with D maybe TRBD2 (5 bases). Germline lookup yields CDR1 MNHEY and CDR2 SVGEGT. The CDR3 extends over 14 amino acids. With 6 bases removed from V and 2 bases from J, the gap between germline ends came to 11 bases. The CDR3 DNA follows: TGTGCCAGCAGGAAGACGGGAACCTACAATGAGCAGTTCTTC. It encodes CASRKTGTYNEQFF.

J is TRBJ1-2 and V is TRBV19; D remains unclear. Germline CDR1 and CDR2: LNHDA and SQIVND (reference sequence). This CDR3 has 14 residues. V lost 4 bases, J lost 3 bases, and 12 bases lay in between. The CDR3 DNA reads as TGTGCCAGTAGTAAAGTGTTAGCGGACTATGGCTACACCTTC. Amino acid sequence: CASSKVLADYGYTF.

In DNA form, the CDR3 reads TGCAGTGCGCTGACCGGGACTTCGGGTTGGTACGAGCAGTACTTC. Encoded protein: CSALTGTSGWYEQYF. J is TRBJ2-7 and V is TRBV20-1; D is possibly TRBD2 (6 bases). The germline V and J ends were trimmed by 6 bases and 4 bases, with 22 bases remaining between them. Looked up from germline, CDR1 is DFQATT and CDR2 is SNEGSKA (reference sequence). The CDR3 consists of 15 residues.

The table lists this clonotype with a count of one. The chain couples TRBV20-1 to TRBJ1-5; D may be TRBD1 (5 bases). CDR1 is DFQATT, CDR2 SNEGSKA, per germline (reference sequence). CDR3 length: 15 amino acids. Deletions cut 1 base from V and 4 bases from J, with 14 bases between. This chain's CDR3 is CSARGSTEVNQPQHF. CDR3 nucleotides: TGCAGTGCTAGAGGGTCGACAGAGGTAAATCAGCCCCAGCATTTT.

Comments on this clonotype: Mismatch with germline at one junction end may stem from a read error. The chain is built from TRBV29-1 and TRBJ1-3; no clear D. Germline values: CDR1 SQVTM, CDR2 ANQGSEA. There are 11 residues in the CDR3. CDR3 in DNA: TGCAGCGTAAACTCTGGAGACACCATATATTTT. Amino acids: CSVNSGDTIYF.